The 28 T cell receptor beta chains given below trace back to one sample, sequenced in a study of OX40 agonist ivuxolimab in advanced cancers. Using immunoSEQ multiplex PCR, the repertoire was profiled, and TCRdb retains in-frame clones only, with some absent. The sample holds 90,000 or so clones, roughly nine tenths seen once. Sequenced material: CD4+ or CD8+ T cells sorted from blood, taken in a trial of the OX40 agonist ivuxolimab. The receptors here all came from an adult with an advanced solid tumor such as melanoma, head and neck, liver or kidney cancer.

The chain recombines TRBV7-8 with TRBJ2-1; 10 nucleotides match TRBD1. With V trimmed by 5 bases and J by 5 bases, 12 bases remained unmatched. CDR1 is SGHVS, CDR2 FQNEAQ, per germline. The CDR3 length is 17 residues. In nucleotides, the CDR3 is TGTGCCAGCAGCAGGACAGGGGGTGATTATTCCAACAATGAGCAGTTCTTC. Its protein product is CASSRTGGDYSNNEQFF.

The chain couples TRBV6-1 to TRBJ1-1; perhaps TRBD1 as D (5 bases). Trimming took 6 bases from V and 0 from J, leaving 8 bases between them. CDR3 length: 13 residues. Germline CDR1 and CDR2: MNHNS and SASEGT. CDR3 residues: CASRGPMNTEAFF. CDR3 DNA sequence: TGTGCCAGCAGGGGGCCCATGAACACTGAAGCTTTCTTT.

This chain uses TRBV10-3 with TRBJ2-1; 7 nucleotides align to TRBD1. Germline CDR1 reads ENHRY; CDR2 reads SYGVKD. After removal of 6 bases from V and 4 bases from J, the junction contained 3 bases not matched to a gene. CDR3 length: 13 residues. The CDR3 protein is CAISLQGYNEQFF. Written as DNA, the CDR3 is TGTGCCATCAGCCTACAGGGGTACAATGAGCAGTTCTTC.

DNA for the CDR3: TGTGCCAGCAGTTACCTGACAGGGATGGGCTCACCCCTCCACTTT. This translates into CASSYLTGMGSPLHF. The chain is built from TRBV6-6 and TRBJ1-6; TRBD1 aligns across 7 bases. V shed 2 bases and J 10 bases; nucleotides not matched to a gene: 8. CDR1 and CDR2 (germline): MNHNY, SVGAGI (reference sequence). The CDR3 length is 15 residues.

J is TRBJ2-7 and V is TRBV9; 12 bases match TRBD1. This CDR3 is built from 15 residues. The J segment lost 5 bases and the V segment lost 0 bases, leaving 3 bases of the junction unmatched. The germline CDR1 and CDR2 sequences are SGDLS and YYNGEE. The CDR3 bases are TGTGCCAGCAGCGTAGATGGGACAGGGGGCAACGAGCAGTACTTC. The encoded protein is CASSVDGTGGNEQYF.

Here the CDR3 DNA reads TGTGCCAGCAGCGAATCCGGGGGGTCCTACGAGCAGTACTTC. Translation: CASSESGGSYEQYF. The rearrangement joins TRBV9 to TRBJ2-7; TRBD2 matches at 7 bases. Germline V gives CDR1 SGDLS, CDR2 YYNGEE. The CDR3 loop spans 14 amino acids. Trimming at V came to 3 bases and at J to 1 base, leaving 4 bases not matched to a gene. The complete variable domain, with remaining parts taken from reference TRBV9 and TRBJ2-7, reads DSGVTQTPKHLITATGQRVTLRCSPRSGDLSVYWYQQSLDQGLQFLIQYYNGEERAKGNILERFSAQQFPDLHSELNLSSLELGDSALYFCASSESGGSYEQYFGPGTRLTVT.

This clone appeared a few times. This sequence joins TRBV19 and TRBJ1-5; D gene uncertain. With 5 bases removed from V and 4 bases from J, the gap between germline ends came to 18 bases. Germline V gene lookup returns CDR1 LNHDA and CDR2 SQIVND (reference sequence). The CDR3 is 16 residues long. The DNA for the CDR3 is TGTGCCAGTAGTGATGAGGAGGCAGGTCGTAATCAGCCCCAGCATTTT. Translating it yields CASSDEEAGRNQPQHF.

The genes are TRBV6-4 and TRBJ1-5; 7 nucleotides match TRBD1. CDR3 length equals 13 residues. Trimming at V came to 11 bases and at J to 5 bases, leaving 9 bases not matched to a gene. Germline CDR1 is MRHNA and CDR2 is SNTAGT. Here the CDR3 reads CAGGRGRDQPQHF. In nucleotides, the CDR3 is TGTGCCGGGGGTAGGGGGCGCGATCAGCCCCAGCATTTT.

This chain uses TRBV9 with TRBJ2-7; D may be TRBD1 (5 bases). In germline, CDR1 is SGDLS, CDR2 YYNGEE. The length of the CDR3 is 15 residues. V lost 4 bases, J lost 0 bases, and 14 bases lay in between. The CDR3 region is CASSPFGRASYEQYF. The CDR3 coding sequence is TGTGCCAGCAGCCCCTTCGGCAGGGCCTCCTACGAGCAGTACTTC.

V is TRBV20-1 and J is TRBJ2-7; D gene unclear. V lost 1 base to trimming and J lost 7 bases, with 8 bases between them. Germline values: CDR1 DFQATT, CDR2 SNEGSKA (reference sequence). This CDR3 is 11 amino acids long. The CDR3, as DNA: TGCAGTGCTAGAGGAACAAGGGAGCAGTACTTC. Amino acid sequence: CSARGTREQYF.

The chain carries TRBV19 and TRBJ1-5; 8 bases align to TRBD1. J gave up 7 bases and V 2 bases, and 7 bases lay outside the gene matches. The CDR3 has 15 residues. From germline, CDR1 is LNHDA and CDR2 SQIVND (reference sequence). CDR3 sequence: CASSIFQGARQPQHF. The DNA of the CDR3 is TGTGCCAGTAGTATATTTCAGGGGGCGAGACAGCCCCAGCATTTT.

This chain joins TRBV4-1 and TRBJ2-7, with 9 bases aligning to TRBD1. V dropped 1 base and J dropped 4; count of bases not matched to a gene: 5. This CDR3 is 15 amino acids long. CDR1 and CDR2 from the germline V gene are MGHRA and YSYEKL. The CDR3 reads CASSQGDRVLYEQYF. In nucleotides, the CDR3 is TGCGCCAGCAGCCAAGGGGACAGGGTGTTGTACGAGCAGTACTTC.

The chain joins TRBV4-1 to TRBJ2-1, with 10 nucleotides matching TRBD2. The CDR3 totals 15 residues. With V trimmed by 3 bases and J by 9 bases, 8 bases remained unmatched. Germline CDR1 and CDR2: MGHRA and YSYEKL. CDR3 DNA: TGCGCCAGCAGCCACCGAACGGCTAGCGGGGGTGAGCAGTTCTTC. This gives the protein CASSHRTASGGEQFF.

In this sample, this clone turned up once. The V and J genes are TRBV4-3 and TRBJ1-1; TRBD1 might be the D (5 bases). Germline V gene lookup returns CDR1 LGHNA and CDR2 YSLEER. The V and J ends lost 0 bases and 0 bases respectively, with 11 bases between them. The CDR3 length is 16 residues. The DNA for the CDR3 is TGCGCCAGCAGCCAAGAATTTGACAGCATGAACACTGAAGCTTTCTTT. This gives the protein CASSQEFDSMNTEAFF.

The rearrangement uses TRBV27 and TRBJ2-1; the D gene is possibly TRBD1 (6 bases). Looked up from germline, CDR1 is MNHEY and CDR2 is SMNVEV (reference sequence). The length of the CDR3 is 15 residues. Trimming took off 6 bases at V and 0 bases at J, with 12 bases between the two ends. CDR3 protein: CASRTGFDSYNEQFF. CDR3 nucleotide sequence: TGTGCCAGCAGAACAGGGTTTGACTCCTACAATGAGCAGTTCTTC.

In this sample, this clone turned up once. V is TRBV27 and J is TRBJ2-7; D unresolved. Germline CDR1 MNHEY, CDR2 SMNVEV (reference sequence). V was trimmed by 6 bases and J by 0 bases, leaving 15 bases between them. The CDR3 length is 15 residues. The CDR3 spells CASRAGKGISYEQYF. CDR3 DNA: TGTGCCAGCAGGGCCGGTAAGGGCATCTCCTACGAGCAGTACTTC.

The chain combines TRBV6-5 with TRBJ1-6, with 7 bases matching TRBD1. Per germline, CDR1 MNHEY and CDR2 SVGAGI. V shed 2 bases, J shed 14 bases, and the junction held 12 bases outside the gene matches. The CDR3 spans 15 residues. The CDR3 bases are TGTGCCAGCAGTTACCCACCTGGGACAGCCGTAACCCTCCACTTT. This translates into CASSYPPGTAVTLHF.

The genes are TRBV5-5 and TRBJ2-7; D not resolved. Germline V lookup: CDR1 SGHKS, CDR2 YYEKEE (reference sequence). The length of the CDR3 is 13 residues. The germline V and J ends were trimmed by 0 bases and 3 bases, with 7 bases remaining between them. DNA for the CDR3: TGTGCCAGCAGCTTGGAAAGGGTCTACGAGCAGTACTTC. Encoded protein: CASSLERVYEQYF. Supplemented by reference TRBV5-5 and TRBJ2-7, the full variable domain reads DAGVTQSPTHLIKTRGQQVTLRCSPISGHKSVSWYQQVLGQGPQFIFQYYEKEERGRGNFPDRFSARQFPNYSSELNVNALLLGDSALYLCASSLERVYEQYFGPGTRLTVT.

The J gene is TRBJ2-4, the V gene TRBV9; D is possibly TRBD1 (6 bases). V lost 4 bases, J lost 1 base, and 15 bases lay in between. Germline CDR1 reads SGDLS; CDR2 reads YYNGEE. The CDR3 runs 16 residues. CDR3 loop: CASSPRGQGAKNIQYF. The CDR3 DNA is TGTGCCAGCAGCCCCCGTGGGCAGGGGGCCAAAAACATTCAGTACTTC.

The chain has TRBV6-5 and TRBJ2-7; no definite D call. Germline V gives CDR1 MNHEY, CDR2 SVGAGI. This CDR3 is built from 13 residues. Trimming pared 0 bases from V and 5 bases from J, leaving 8 bases between. The CDR3 region has the DNA TGTGCCAGCAGTTACTCGTATGGGGACGAGCAGTACTTC. This codes for CASSYSYGDEQYF.

The chain employs TRBV4-1 and TRBJ2-6; 9 bases line up with TRBD2. Germline assignment: CDR1 MGHRA and CDR2 YSYEKL. Unmatched junction bases numbered 7, after V lost 4 bases and J lost 0 bases. The CDR3 length is 18 residues. The CDR3 here is CASSPFSGGDSGANVLTF. The CDR3, as DNA: TGCGCCAGCAGCCCCTTTAGCGGGGGCGACTCTGGGGCCAACGTCCTGACTTTC.

The rearrangement joins TRBV29-1 to TRBJ1-4; D gene unclear. CDR3 length equals 14 residues. The V gene lost 4 bases and the J gene lost 0 bases, with 9 bases spanning the gap. Germline CDR1 reads SQVTM; CDR2 reads ANQGSEA. DNA for the CDR3: TGCAGCGTTGGTGGCGGTGCAACTAATGAAAAACTGTTTTTT. The encoded protein is CSVGGGATNEKLFF. Full variable domain (rest looked up from reference TRBV29-1 and TRBJ1-4): SAVISQKPSRDICQRGTSLTIQCQVDSQVTMMFWYRQQPGQSLTLIATANQGSEATYESGFVIDKFPISRPNLTFSTLTVSNMSPEDSSIYLCSVGGGATNEKLFFGSGTQLSVL.

The genes are TRBV5-4 and TRBJ1-2, with D unresolved. Looked up from germline, CDR1 is SGHNT and CDR2 is YYREEE (reference sequence). V shed 2 bases and J shed 0 bases, with 11 bases lying between them. The CDR3 totals 15 residues. CDR3 nucleotide sequence: TGTGCCAGCAGCTTTGCCCCAGCCTCTAACTATGGCTACACCTTC. It specifies CASSFAPASNYGYTF.

This clone is a singleton in its sample. The V and J genes are TRBV9 and TRBJ2-3, with no clear D. This CDR3 spans 14 amino acids. V dropped 0 bases and J dropped 1 base, with 6 bases sitting between them. The germline gives CDR1 SGDLS, CDR2 YYNGEE. The CDR3 spells CASSVGSGTDTQYF. The CDR3 nucleotides read TGTGCCAGCAGCGTAGGATCAGGCACAGATACGCAGTATTTT.

V usage is TRBV19 and J usage is TRBJ2-7; D is ambiguous. Germline V gene lookup returns CDR1 LNHDA and CDR2 SQIVND (reference sequence). CDR3 length equals 13 residues. The germline V and J ends were trimmed by 3 bases and 4 bases, with 10 bases remaining between them. Written as DNA, the CDR3 is TGTGCCAGTAGTATTGCGACGGATTACGAGCAGTACTTC. Protein: CASSIATDYEQYF.

V is TRBV28 and J is TRBJ1-2; TRBD1 matches 9 bases. The V gene end was trimmed by 6 bases and the J gene end by 8 bases; junction bases not matched to a gene: 16. Germline CDR1 reads MDHEN; CDR2 reads SYDVKM. CDR3 size: 16 residues. This CDR3 is CASSLIITGGNDGYTF. For the CDR3, the DNA is TGTGCCAGCAGCCTCATAATTACAGGGGGCAATGACGGCTACACCTTC.

The rearrangement joins TRBV4-3 to TRBJ2-3; D is undetermined. From germline, CDR1 is LGHNA and CDR2 YSLEER. Trimming removed 1 base from V and 1 base from J, with 3 bases in between. The CDR3 extends over 13 amino acids. The CDR3 sequence is CASSQGRTDTQYF. CDR3 nucleotides: TGCGCCAGCAGCCAAGGACGCACAGATACGCAGTATTTT.

This chain joins TRBV7-9 and TRBJ1-2; 9 bases match TRBD1. Trimming cost V 5 bases and J 3 bases; bases outside gene matches: 7. This CDR3 contains 15 residues. The germline gives CDR1 SEHNR, CDR2 FQNEAQ (reference sequence). CDR3 sequence (DNA): TGTGCCAGCAGCCTCGCCCGGGACAGGGACTATGGCTACACCTTC. It is translated as CASSLARDRDYGYTF.